This T cell receptor (beta chain) was obtained from a study of T cells after yellow fever vaccination. This clonotype was recorded a few times. Its antigen remains unidentified. Template-switching 5'RACE yielded the TCR cDNA; a universal primer site and UMIs were added in the process. Via MiXCR, TCRdb re-called the 5' RACE reads, giving one row per CDR3 protein. The sample contains about 580,000 distinct CDR3 sequences, roughly 17% of which appear only once. Overall study findings and caveats: Abundant bulk-derived clonotypes could contaminate FACS-sorted repertoires.

The receptor's source is a man aged 18 to 35 who received the YFV17D yellow fever vaccine. The source material was PBMCs, sampled 5 days after the first yellow fever vaccination.

The CDR3 nucleotides read TGTGCCAGTTACGAGGGACCGGCAAATGGGCCCCAGCATTTT. This sequence encodes CASYEGPANGPQHF. The rearrangement joins TRBV28 to TRBJ1-5; D perhaps matches TRBD1 (5 bases). Germline V lookup: CDR1 MDHEN, CDR2 SYDVKM. This CDR3 is built from 14 residues. V was pared by 9 bases and J by 9 bases, with 21 bases between.